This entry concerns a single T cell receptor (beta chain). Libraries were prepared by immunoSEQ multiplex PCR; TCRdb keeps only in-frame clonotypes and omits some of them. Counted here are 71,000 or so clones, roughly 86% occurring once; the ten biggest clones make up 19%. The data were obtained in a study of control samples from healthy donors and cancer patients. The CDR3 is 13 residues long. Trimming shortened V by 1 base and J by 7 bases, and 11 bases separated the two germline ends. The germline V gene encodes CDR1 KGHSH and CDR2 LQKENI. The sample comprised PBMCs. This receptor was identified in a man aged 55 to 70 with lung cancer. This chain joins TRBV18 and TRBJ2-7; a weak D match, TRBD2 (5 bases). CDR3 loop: CASSPLGEGEQYV. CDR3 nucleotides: TGTGCCAGCTCACCACTTGGAGAGGGAGAGCAGTACGTC.